The rows below give T cell receptor beta chains drawn from one sample of a study of shared clonotypes between healthy human individuals. Profiled with immunoSEQ multiplex PCR; TCRdb holds only in-frame clones, not every one. Seen here are about 1 million clones, 65% to 75% observed once, and the top ten hold about 1.5%. The source material was memory CD4+ T cells sorted from blood. These TCRs come from a man between 18 and 35 years old in good health. The CDR3 runs from the conserved cysteine through the conserved F or W. Fields, in order: clone size, V gene, J gene, D gene, CDR3 protein, CDR3 DNA. A D gene is named only where the DNA matches it firmly. Clone size is given for some rows only: seen once, a few or many times, or a class if the clone is expanded.

size: NA
V: TRBV29-1
J: TRBJ1-2
D: NA
CDR3: CSVDRQGEGYYGYTF
DNA: TGCAGCGTTGATCGGCAGGGCGAGGGTTACTATGGCTACACCTTC

size: NA
V: TRBV28
J: TRBJ2-3
D: NA
CDR3: CASSPHGDTQYF
DNA: TGTGCCAGCAGCCCCCACGGCGATACGCAGTATTTT

size: few
V: TRBV5-6
J: TRBJ1-1
D: NA
CDR3: CASSSPNTEAFF
DNA: TGTGCCAGCAGCTCACCGAACACTGAAGCTTTCTTT

size: once
V: TRBV5-4
J: TRBJ2-1
D: NA
CDR3: CASSQDWSSYNEQFF
DNA: TGTGCCAGCAGCCAGGACTGGAGCTCCTACAATGAGCAGTTCTTC

size: NA
V: TRBV19
J: TRBJ2-3
D: TRBD1
CDR3: CASSRGTRTGGDTQYF
DNA: TGTGCCAGTAGTCGGGGCACGAGGACAGGGGGTGATACGCAGTATTTT

size: NA
V: TRBV11-2
J: TRBJ2-5
D: TRBD2
CDR3: CASSTNLAGAETQYF
DNA: TGTGCCAGCAGCACCAACTTAGCGGGGGCGGAGACCCAGTACTTC

size: NA
V: TRBV4-1
J: TRBJ1-2
D: NA
CDR3: CASSPGILGPPDYTF
DNA: TGCGCCAGCAGCCCAGGGATACTCGGGCCTCCAGACTACACCTTC

size: NA
V: TRBV10-3
J: TRBJ2-7
D: TRBD1
CDR3: CAISGGTDRDTSYEQYF
DNA: TGTGCCATCAGTGGGGGGACGGACAGGGATACTTCCTACGAGCAGTACTTC

size: NA
V: TRBV5-1
J: TRBJ1-6
D: NA
CDR3: CASKPSSYNSPLHF
DNA: TGCGCCAGCAAGCCAAGCTCCTATAATTCACCCCTCCACTTT

size: once
V: TRBV9
J: TRBJ2-2
D: NA
CDR3: CASSVGPIHGELFF
DNA: TGTGCCAGCAGCGTAGGGCCGATTCACGGGGAGCTGTTTTTT

size: few
V: TRBV19
J: TRBJ1-2
D: NA
CDR3: CASSITQGAGYTF
DNA: TGTGCCAGTAGTATCACACAGGGCGCGGGCTACACCTTC

size: NA
V: TRBV6-6
J: TRBJ2-1
D: NA
CDR3: CASSYGEASYNEQFF
DNA: TGTGCCAGCAGTTACGGGGAGGCCTCCTACAATGAGCAGTTCTTC

size: NA
V: TRBV10-3
J: TRBJ2-7
D: TRBD1
CDR3: CAISESGQGPNEQYF
DNA: TGTGCCATCAGTGAGTCAGGACAGGGGCCCAACGAGCAGTACTTC

size: NA
V: TRBV9
J: TRBJ2-5
D: NA
CDR3: CASSVDPGQETQYF
DNA: TGTGCCAGCAGCGTAGATCCGGGTCAAGAGACCCAGTACTTC

size: NA
V: TRBV5-1
J: TRBJ1-4
D: TRBD1
CDR3: CASSYGTGDEKLFF
DNA: TGCGCCAGCAGCTATGGGACAGGGGATGAAAAACTGTTTTTT

size: NA
V: TRBV30
J: TRBJ2-7
D: NA
CDR3: CAWSRRKDEQYF
DNA: TGTGCCTGGAGCAGGAGAAAGGACGAGCAGTACTTC

size: once
V: TRBV7-2
J: TRBJ1-5
D: NA
CDR3: CASSTEGDQPQHF
DNA: TGTGCCAGCAGCACGGAGGGGGATCAGCCCCAGCATTTT

size: NA
V: TRBV7-8
J: TRBJ2-2
D: TRBD2
CDR3: CASSHQKAGGPTTNTGELFF
DNA: TGTGCCAGCAGCCATCAAAAAGCGGGAGGGCCGACCACGAACACCGGGGAGCTGTTTTTT

size: NA
V: TRBV6-1
J: TRBJ2-7
D: NA
CDR3: CASRGVYEQYF
DNA: TGTGCCAGCCGAGGAGTATACGAGCAGTACTTC

size: NA
V: TRBV21-1
J: TRBJ2-3
D: NA
CDR3: CASSVSKSTDTQYF
DNA: TGTGCCAGCTCCGTGAGCAAAAGCACAGATACGCAGTATTTT

size: NA
V: TRBV2
J: TRBJ1-5
D: NA
CDR3: CASTLSGQNFNQPQHF
DNA: TGTGCCAGCACCCTTAGTGGACAGAACTTCAATCAGCCCCAGCATTTT

size: NA
V: TRBV6-6
J: TRBJ2-7
D: TRBD1
CDR3: CASRPTGGEQYF
DNA: TGTGCCAGCAGACCGACAGGGGGCGAGCAGTACTTC

size: NA
V: TRBV9
J: TRBJ2-1
D: NA
CDR3: CASSGGTEWYNEQFF
DNA: TGTGCCAGCAGCGGAGGGACGGAGTGGTACAATGAGCAGTTCTTC

size: once
V: TRBV10-3
J: TRBJ2-3
D: NA
CDR3: CAIKGEYTDTQYF
DNA: TGTGCCATCAAAGGCGAGTACACAGATACGCAGTATTTT

size: NA
V: TRBV19
J: TRBJ2-4
D: TRBD1
CDR3: CASSANRGTIQYF
DNA: TGTGCCAGTAGTGCCAACAGGGGGACCATTCAGTACTTC

size: NA
V: TRBV25-1
J: TRBJ1-2
D: TRBD1
CDR3: CASSRTGRGYTF
DNA: TGTGCCAGCTCCAGGACAGGAAGAGGCTACACCTTC

size: NA
V: TRBV25-1
J: TRBJ1-6
D: TRBD1
CDR3: CASRRQGGNNSPLHF
DNA: TGTGCCAGCAGAAGACAGGGGGGGAATAATTCACCCCTCCACTTT

size: NA
V: TRBV7-3
J: TRBJ1-1
D: NA
CDR3: CASSLTAGLGTEAFF
DNA: TGTGCCAGCAGCCTGACCGCGGGGTTGGGCACTGAAGCTTTCTTT

size: NA
V: TRBV5-1
J: TRBJ1-1
D: NA
CDR3: CASSPVPGANTEAFF
DNA: TGCGCCAGCAGCCCTGTACCAGGGGCGAACACTGAAGCTTTCTTT

size: NA
V: TRBV30
J: TRBJ2-7
D: NA
CDR3: CAWSRAPYEQYF
DNA: TGTGCCTGGAGTCGCGCCCCTTACGAGCAGTACTTC

size: NA
V: TRBV5-4
J: TRBJ1-4
D: TRBD1
CDR3: CASSPPGTGYEKLFF
DNA: TGTGCCAGCAGCCCGCCCGGGACAGGGTATGAAAAACTGTTTTTT

size: NA
V: TRBV4-3
J: TRBJ2-7
D: NA
CDR3: CASSLGASYEQYF
DNA: TGCGCCAGCAGCCTGGGGGCCTCCTACGAGCAGTACTTC

size: NA
V: TRBV6-6
J: TRBJ1-1
D: NA
CDR3: CASSYSVSGEAFF
DNA: TGTGCCAGCAGTTACTCAGTGTCAGGTGAAGCTTTCTTT

size: NA
V: TRBV15
J: TRBJ2-2
D: TRBD1
CDR3: CATSIGTGRSTNTGELFF
DNA: TGTGCCACCAGCATTGGGACAGGAAGGTCTACGAACACCGGGGAGCTGTTTTTT

size: NA
V: TRBV15
J: TRBJ2-7
D: NA
CDR3: CATSRGRGEGSYEQYF
DNA: TGTGCCACCAGCAGGGGACGGGGAGAGGGTTCCTACGAGCAGTACTTC

size: NA
V: TRBV14
J: TRBJ1-1
D: NA
CDR3: CASSPGLGNTEAFF
DNA: TGTGCCAGCAGCCCAGGGTTAGGGAACACTGAAGCTTTCTTT

size: NA
V: TRBV9
J: TRBJ1-6
D: NA
CDR3: CASSVDSGALNSPLHF
DNA: TGTGCCAGCAGCGTAGATTCGGGGGCTTTGAATTCACCCCTCCACTTT

size: NA
V: TRBV4-3
J: TRBJ2-3
D: NA
CDR3: CASSQDFAATDTQYF
DNA: TGCGCCAGCAGCCAAGATTTCGCAGCCACGGATACGCAGTATTTT

size: NA
V: TRBV7-9
J: TRBJ2-7
D: TRBD2
CDR3: CASSLGTSSPYEQYF
DNA: TGTGCCAGCAGCTTAGGGACTAGCAGTCCCTACGAGCAGTACTTC

size: NA
V: TRBV7-2
J: TRBJ2-3
D: TRBD2
CDR3: CASSQSGSRADTQYF
DNA: TGTGCCAGCAGCCAGAGCGGGAGCAGAGCAGATACGCAGTATTTT

size: NA
V: TRBV7-6
J: TRBJ2-7
D: NA
CDR3: CASSLGFGPYEQYF
DNA: TGTGCCAGCAGCTTAGGGTTTGGGCCCTACGAGCAGTACTTC

size: NA
V: TRBV30
J: TRBJ2-7
D: NA
CDR3: CAWRKLQGHEQYF
DNA: TGTGCCTGGAGAAAACTCCAGGGCCACGAGCAGTACTTC

size: NA
V: TRBV5-1
J: TRBJ1-5
D: TRBD1
CDR3: CASSLGTGNQPQHF
DNA: TGCGCCAGCAGCTTGGGGACAGGGAATCAGCCCCAGCATTTT

size: NA
V: TRBV25-1
J: TRBJ2-2
D: NA
CDR3: CASSLSTGELFF
DNA: TGTGCCAGCAGTCTGAGCACTGGGGAGCTGTTTTTT

size: once
V: TRBV28
J: TRBJ2-3
D: NA
CDR3: CASTLNTDTQYF
DNA: TGTGCCAGCACCCTAAACACAGATACGCAGTATTTT

size: NA
V: TRBV11-2
J: TRBJ2-5
D: NA
CDR3: CASSRFREQETQYF
DNA: TGTGCCAGCAGCAGATTCCGCGAGCAAGAGACCCAGTACTTC

size: NA
V: TRBV19
J: TRBJ1-2
D: TRBD1
CDR3: CASTGGIRGYTF
DNA: TGTGCCAGCACAGGGGGAATACGTGGCTACACCTTC

size: few
V: TRBV28
J: TRBJ1-1
D: NA
CDR3: CASSSDSENTEAFF
DNA: TGTGCCAGCAGCTCGGACAGCGAGAACACTGAAGCTTTCTTT

size: NA
V: TRBV18
J: TRBJ2-7
D: NA
CDR3: CASSPPSRGYEQYF
DNA: TGTGCCAGCTCACCACCGTCCAGGGGCTACGAGCAGTACTTC

size: NA
V: TRBV2
J: TRBJ2-7
D: NA
CDR3: CASSEEQGPYEQYF
DNA: TGTGCCAGCAGTGAGGAACAGGGTCCCTACGAGCAGTACTTC

size: NA
V: TRBV30
J: TRBJ1-5
D: NA
CDR3: CAWSKGGQPQHF
DNA: TGTGCCTGGAGTAAGGGAGGCCAGCCCCAGCATTTT

size: NA
V: TRBV18
J: TRBJ1-2
D: NA
CDR3: CASSPALGGYTF
DNA: TGTGCCAGCTCACCAGCTCTTGGTGGCTACACCTTC

size: NA
V: TRBV7-9
J: TRBJ1-2
D: NA
CDR3: CASSPMKGQGYTF
DNA: TGTGCCAGCAGCCCCATGAAGGGGCAAGGCTACACCTTC

size: NA
V: TRBV6-5
J: TRBJ1-2
D: NA
CDR3: CASSYHRGSNYGYTF
DNA: TGTGCCAGCAGTTACCATAGGGGATCTAACTATGGCTACACCTTC